Each of the 15 T cell receptor beta chains below was sequenced from the same sample in a study of blood T cell repertoires in COVID-19. Libraries were prepared by immunoSEQ multiplex PCR; TCRdb keeps only in-frame clonotypes and omits some of them. The data hold tens of thousands of clones, with approximately 80% observed a single time. Sequenced input: peripheral blood. The receptor source for this set is a man over 45 with COVID-19, enrolled during active disease.

The genes are TRBV9 and TRBJ1-2; 11 nucleotides align to TRBD1. The CDR3 has 14 residues. The V segment lost 6 bases and the J segment 7 bases; nucleotides outside the gene matches: 8. Germline CDR1 reads SGDLS; CDR2 reads YYNGEE. The CDR3 here is CASTVGTGGSGYTF. In DNA, the CDR3 is TGTGCCAGCACCGTGGGGACAGGGGGATCTGGCTACACCTTC.

The chain couples TRBV7-7 to TRBJ1-3; maybe TRBD1 (5 bases). Germline V gene lookup returns CDR1 SSHAT and CDR2 FNYEAQ (reference sequence). The CDR3 runs 15 residues. Trimming stripped 4 bases from V and 7 bases from J, with 17 bases between. CDR3 DNA: TGTGCCAGCAGCTCGTCGGGACTATTCGGGAACACCATATATTTT. This encodes CASSSSGLFGNTIYF. Full variable domain (outside the CDR3, taken from reference TRBV7-7 and TRBJ1-3): GAGVSQSPRYKVTKRGQDVTLRCDPISSHATLYWYQQALGQGPEFLTYFNYEAQPDKSGLPSDRFSAERPEGSISTLTIQRTEQRDSAMYRCASSSSGLFGNTIYFGEGSWLTVV.

The rearrangement uses TRBV19 and TRBJ2-1; maybe TRBD1 (6 bases). Trimming cost V 3 bases and J 7 bases, with 13 bases left between them. CDR1 is LNHDA, CDR2 SQIVND, per germline (reference sequence). The CDR3 runs 14 residues. CDR3 protein: CASSIRGGLNEQFF. The DNA of the CDR3 is TGTGCCAGTAGTATCAGGGGTGGTTTGAATGAGCAGTTCTTC.

The table lists this clone with a count of one. The J gene is TRBJ2-3, the V gene TRBV5-5; possible D gene TRBD2, 6 bases. V was shortened by 0 bases and J by 2 bases, with 16 bases between the two germline ends. Germline loops: CDR1 SGHKS, CDR2 YYEKEE (reference sequence). The CDR3 loop spans 17 amino acids. The CDR3 nucleotides are TGTGCCAGCAGCTTGGCCTGGAGGAGGGATTCCACAGATACGCAGTATTTT. Amino acid sequence: CASSLAWRRDSTDTQYF.

J is TRBJ2-2 and V is TRBV9, with D maybe TRBD1 (5 bases). Germline values: CDR1 SGDLS, CDR2 YYNGEE. Trimming stripped 0 bases from V and 3 bases from J, with 6 bases between. This CDR3 spans 14 amino acids. CDR3 sequence (DNA): TGTGCCAGCAGCGTAGAAGGGGACACCGGGGAGCTGTTTTTT. Translating it yields CASSVEGDTGELFF.

This rearrangement joins TRBV3-1 (or the pseudogene TRBV3-2) to TRBJ2-3, with D tentatively TRBD2 (6 bases). Germline CDR1 and CDR2: LGHDT and YNNKEL (reference sequence). This CDR3 region has 17 residues. V was clipped by 4 bases and J by 3 bases, with 20 bases between them. The CDR3 region is CASSRSDWDWGTDTQYF. The CDR3 DNA reads TGTGCCAGCAGCCGATCAGACTGGGACTGGGGAACAGATACGCAGTATTTT.

This clone was counted once. The genes are TRBV3-1 (or the pseudogene TRBV3-2) and TRBJ1-2; no clear D gene. Germline CDR1 and CDR2: LGHDT and YNNKEL (reference sequence). The CDR3 is 12 amino acids. The V and J ends lost 3 bases and 6 bases respectively, with 8 bases between them. In DNA, the CDR3 is TGTGCCAGCAGCCACGGTAGAGATGGCTACACCTTC. This gives the protein CASSHGRDGYTF.

V and J are TRBV5-1 and TRBJ1-1; 10 positions agree with TRBD1. CDR3 length: 15 amino acids. V lost 5 bases, J lost 2 bases, and 6 bases stayed unmatched. Germline CDR1 and CDR2: SGHRS and YFSETQ. CDR3 amino acids: CASRDDRGLNTEAFF. The CDR3 DNA sequence: TGCGCCAGCAGGGACGACAGGGGGCTAAACACTGAAGCTTTCTTT. The whole variable domain, filled in from reference TRBV5-1 and TRBJ1-1, reads KAGVTQTPRYLIKTRGQQVTLSCSPISGHRSVSWYQQTPGQGLQFLFEYFSETQRNKGNFPGRFSGRQFSNSRSEMNVSTLELGDSALYLCASRDDRGLNTEAFFGQGTRLTVV.

The chain carries TRBV30 and TRBJ2-7; D gene unclear. V was pared by 2 bases and J by 0 bases, with 8 bases between. CDR3 length: 13 residues. Germline V gene lookup returns CDR1 GTSNPN and CDR2 SVGIG (reference sequence). CDR3 residues: CAWSSRSSYEQYF. The CDR3 DNA is TGTGCCTGGAGTAGTCGTAGCTCCTACGAGCAGTACTTC.

V gene TRBV7-3 combines with J gene TRBJ2-7; a weak D match, TRBD1 (5 bases). The germline V and J ends were trimmed by 5 bases and 5 bases, with 7 bases remaining between them. Germline CDR1 reads SGHTA; CDR2 reads FQGTGA. The CDR3 totals 11 residues. As DNA, the CDR3 is TGTGCCAGCAGCAGGGGCGACGAGCAGTACTTC. It codes for CASSRGDEQYF.

This rearrangement joins TRBV29-1 to TRBJ2-1; a weak D match, TRBD2 (5 bases). Germline V gives CDR1 SQVTM, CDR2 ANQGSEA. This CDR3 is built from 14 residues. V lost 3 bases and J 6 bases, leaving 15 bases between the germline ends. The CDR3 DNA reads TGCAGCGTTGACGTGGCGGGCCTTTCCAATGAGCAGTTCTTC. Protein: CSVDVAGLSNEQFF.

J is TRBJ2-5 and V is TRBV10-3, with TRBD2 matching over 10 bases. CDR3 size: 15 residues. The germline V gene has CDR1 ENHRY and CDR2 SYGVKD. After removal of 6 bases from V and 5 bases from J, the junction contained 9 bases not matched to a gene. The CDR3 is CAIREELAGLETQYF. The CDR3 region has the DNA TGTGCCATCAGGGAAGAACTAGCGGGGCTGGAGACCCAGTACTTC.

The chain has TRBV9 and TRBJ1-5; D possibly corresponds to TRBD1 (6 bases). Per germline, CDR1 SGDLS and CDR2 YYNGEE. The V gene lost 3 bases and the J gene lost 3 bases, with 7 bases spanning the gap. The CDR3 length is 13 residues. The CDR3 region is CASSGTDNQPQHF. CDR3 coding DNA: TGTGCCAGCAGCGGGACAGACAATCAGCCCCAGCATTTT.

The chain combines TRBV4-3 with TRBJ1-1, with 7 bases aligning to TRBD1. Trimming took 2 bases from V and 1 from J; bases not matched to a gene: 4. There are 15 residues in the CDR3. Germline V CDR1 and CDR2: LGHNA, YSLEER. CDR3 region: CASSQSGGRNTEAFF. The CDR3 nucleotides are TGCGCCAGCAGCCAATCAGGGGGAAGGAACACTGAAGCTTTCTTT.

The CDR3 DNA follows: TGTGCCACCAGCAGAGGGGGGGATTCCTACGAGCAGTACTTC. Its protein product is CATSRGGDSYEQYF. The chain is built from TRBV15 and TRBJ2-7; D is possibly TRBD2 (6 bases). Germline CDR1 is LNHNV and CDR2 is YYDKDF (reference sequence). The CDR3 is 14 amino acids. Trimming removed 1 base at V and 1 base at J, with 8 bases between.